These 15 T cell receptor beta chains were all obtained from the same sample, sequenced in a study of T cells in Graves' hyperthyroidism and ophthalmopathy (dated by TCRdb to about 2019). Libraries were prepared through multiplex PCR. The reads were generated on an Illumina HiSeq 2000. Amplification of TCR beta CDR3 regions was carried out from RNA transcripts. For the first round of RT-PCR on the TCR CDR3, the HTBI primer set was used together with the Qiagen OneStep RT-PCR kit. Using fastp trimming at Q25 and MiXCR clonotype assembly, TCRdb reanalyzed the public sequencing data and kept in-frame beta chains. Every entry covers one CDR3 protein and lists the most common genes and DNA from its rows. Recorded for this sample are 700,000 or so distinct CDR3 sequences; roughly 15% of them occurred a single time. The ten biggest clones cover around 7.7% of the sample. The source material was blood. These receptors all come from a young man with Graves' hyperthyroidism.

This clonotype has a handful of counts. CDR3 nucleotides: TGTGCCAGCAGCCGCGCGGGACTAGCGAGGAACGAGCAGTACTTC. Protein product: CASSRAGLARNEQYF. The chain joins TRBV27 to TRBJ2-7, with TRBD2 identical over 10 bases. The CDR3 runs to 15 residues. Per germline, CDR1 MNHEY and CDR2 SMNVEV (reference sequence). Trimming cost V 6 bases and J 5 bases; bases outside gene matches: 10.

The chain links TRBV12-3 or TRBV12-4 to TRBJ2-5; 9 bases agree with TRBD2. Trimming took 4 bases from V and 5 from J; bases not matched to a gene: 8. This CDR3 is 15 amino acids long. CDR3 nucleotide sequence: TGTGCCAGCAGTTACAGGGGACTAGCCGGGGAGACCCAGTACTTC. Translating it yields CASSYRGLAGETQYF.

The V and J genes are TRBV19 and TRBJ2-1; 8 bases match TRBD1. Germline-derived CDR1 and CDR2 are LNHDA and SQIVND (reference sequence). V was pared by 9 bases and J by 1 base, with 8 bases of the junction left unmatched. The CDR3 contains 15 residues. CDR3 sequence (DNA): TGTGCCAGACCAGGACGACAGGGGTCCTACAATGAGCAGTTCTTC. This gives the protein CARPGRQGSYNEQFF.

The rearrangement joins TRBV6-2 or TRBV6-3 to TRBJ2-6; D might be TRBD2 (5 bases). Deletions cut 7 bases from V and 0 bases from J, with 10 bases between. CDR3 length equals 15 residues. Germline CDR1 reads MNHEY; CDR2 reads SVGEGT. CDR3 sequence reads: CASTRGYSGANVLTF. CDR3 coding DNA: TGTGCCAGCACACGGGGTTACTCTGGGGCCAACGTCCTGACTTTC.

The chain is built from TRBV6-2 or TRBV6-3 and TRBJ2-5; the D gene could be TRBD1 or TRBD2 (5 bases each). Germline V CDR1 and CDR2: MNHEY, SVGEGT. The CDR3 contains 16 residues. Trimming removed 7 bases at V and 3 bases at J, with 21 bases between. This CDR3 is CASTWRRIGAKETQYF. CDR3 nucleotide sequence: TGTGCCAGCACCTGGAGGAGGATCGGGGCAAAAGAGACCCAGTACTTC.

The rearrangement joins TRBV28 to TRBJ2-7; D unclear. Germline-derived CDR1 and CDR2 are MDHEN and SYDVKM. This CDR3 comprises 14 residues. V was cut by 7 bases and J by 0 bases, with 13 bases left in between. In DNA, the CDR3 is TGTGCCAGCACCTCCACCCGAAACTCCTACGAGCAGTACTTC. Translated: CASTSTRNSYEQYF.

This clonotype was seen repeatedly, ten times or more. This rearrangement joins TRBV5-5 to TRBJ2-7; 8 bases match TRBD2. Germline V gene data show CDR1 as SGHKS and CDR2 as YYEKEE (reference sequence). This CDR3 has 16 amino acids. Losses at the gene ends were 0 bases for V and 2 bases for J; bases not matched to a gene: 7. CDR3 coding DNA: TGTGCCAGCAGCTTGGGCGGGGGGATATCTACCTACGAGCAGTACTTC. It yields the protein CASSLGGGISTYEQYF.

This clonotype was seen many times. The chain recombines TRBV12-3 or TRBV12-4 with TRBJ2-1, with 7 positions matching TRBD2. Trimming removed 1 base from V and 5 bases from J; junction bases left unmatched: 5. This CDR3 comprises 15 residues. The CDR3 DNA reads TGTGCCAGCAGTTTAGGACTAGCCCCCAACAATGAGCAGTTCTTC. Amino acids: CASSLGLAPNNEQFF.

This clonotype appeared a few times. This rearrangement joins TRBV6-1 to TRBJ1-5, with a tentative D call TRBD1 (5 bases). The V gene's germline CDR1 is MNHNS and CDR2 SASEGT. Trimming took 6 bases from V and 4 from J, leaving 10 bases between them. The CDR3 loop spans 13 amino acids. The CDR3: CASRFRVNQPQHF. CDR3 coding DNA: TGTGCCAGCAGGTTCAGGGTTAATCAGCCCCAGCATTTT.

The chain has TRBV18 and TRBJ2-7; D assignment may be TRBD1 or TRBD2 (5 bases each). Germline CDR1 and CDR2: KGHSH and LQKENI. The V end was cut by 1 base, the J end by 2 bases, with 21 bases between. This CDR3 spans 18 amino acids. CDR3 nucleotide sequence: TGTGCCAGCTCACCACGGATGGCAGGGCTCACCGGGACCTACGAGCAGTACTTC. The encoded protein is CASSPRMAGLTGTYEQYF.

The DNA of the CDR3 is TGTGCCAGTAGCGTAGGTGAAAAACTGTTTTTT. It specifies CASSVGEKLFF. The chain links TRBV19 to TRBJ1-4; unclear D gene. CDR1 is LNHDA and CDR2 is SQIVND in the germline V gene (reference sequence). This CDR3 is built from 11 residues. V was cut by 6 bases and J by 7 bases, with 6 bases left in between.

This clonotype occurred many times. The chain couples TRBV7-3 to TRBJ2-1, with 8 nucleotides matching TRBD2. The CDR3 extends over 15 amino acids. V lost 2 bases to trimming and J lost 6 bases; unmatched junction nucleotides: 6. Germline values: CDR1 SGHTA, CDR2 FQGTGA. CDR3 DNA sequence: TGTGCCAGCAGCTTAGTCGCGGGAGGTAGCAATGAGCAGTTCTTC. Amino acids: CASSLVAGGSNEQFF.

Ten or more counts support this clonotype. This sequence joins TRBV15 and TRBJ2-7; 9 bases agree with TRBD2. From germline, CDR1 is LNHNV and CDR2 YYDKDF (reference sequence). CDR3 length: 14 residues. With 1 base clipped from V and 4 bases from J, the junction kept 2 bases outside the gene matches. In DNA, the CDR3 is TGTGCCACCAGCAGAGGAACTAGCGGGTACGAGCAGTACTTC. It encodes CATSRGTSGYEQYF.

This clonotype was counted many times. The chain joins TRBV6-2 or TRBV6-3 to TRBJ1-2, with 7 bases that match TRBD1. Trimming at V came to 6 bases and at J to 4 bases, leaving 11 bases not matched to a gene. CDR3 length: 15 amino acids. Germline V lookup: CDR1 MNHEY, CDR2 SVGEGT. The CDR3 loop is CASRERDRASYGYTF. The DNA for the CDR3 is TGTGCCAGCAGAGAACGTGACAGGGCGAGCTATGGCTACACCTTC.

The chain links TRBV29-1 to TRBJ2-7, with 8 bases that match TRBD2. After removal of 1 base from V and 0 bases from J, the junction contained 2 bases not matched to a gene. The CDR3 consists of 14 residues. Germline values: CDR1 SQVTM, CDR2 ANQGSEA. In DNA form, the CDR3 reads TGCAGCGTTGAAGTAGCGGGGCTCTCCTACGAGCAGTACTTC. Amino acid sequence: CSVEVAGLSYEQYF.